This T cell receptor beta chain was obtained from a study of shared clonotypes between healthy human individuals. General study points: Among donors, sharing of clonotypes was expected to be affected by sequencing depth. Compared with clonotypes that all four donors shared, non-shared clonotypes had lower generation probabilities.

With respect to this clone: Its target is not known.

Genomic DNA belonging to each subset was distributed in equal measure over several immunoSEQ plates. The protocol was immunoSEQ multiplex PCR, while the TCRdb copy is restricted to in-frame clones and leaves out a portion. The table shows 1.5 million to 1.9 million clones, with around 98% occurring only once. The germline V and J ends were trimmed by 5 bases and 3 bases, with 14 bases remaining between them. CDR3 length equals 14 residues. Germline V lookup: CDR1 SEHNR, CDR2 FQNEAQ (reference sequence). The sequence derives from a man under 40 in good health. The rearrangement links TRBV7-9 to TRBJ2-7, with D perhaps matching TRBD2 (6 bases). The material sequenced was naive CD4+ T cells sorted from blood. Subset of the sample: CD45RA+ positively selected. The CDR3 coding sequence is TGTGCCAGCAGCCCGGCAGGGACTCGCTACGAGCAGTACTTC. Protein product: CASSPAGTRYEQYF.